This entry lists 14 T cell receptor beta chains sequenced from one sample in a study of T cell responses to AZD1222 COVID-19 vaccine. Generated by immunoSEQ multiplex PCR, the TCRdb table keeps only in-frame clones and is missing some. The sample yields approximately 76,000 clones, 85% to 95% seen once. The sequencing used peripheral blood, collected on day 0 of MenACWY control vaccination. These receptor sequences come from an adult in good health.

V is TRBV19 and J is TRBJ2-7; D remains unclear. Trimming left V 5 bases short and J 4 bases short, with 12 bases between. The CDR3 loop spans 13 amino acids. The germline V gene encodes CDR1 LNHDA and CDR2 SQIVND (reference sequence). The CDR3 coding sequence is TGTGCCAGTAGTCCTGCGCCAGGATACGAGCAGTACTTC. Translation gives CASSPAPGYEQYF.

The chain couples TRBV18 to TRBJ1-2, with a weak D call TRBD1 (5 bases). This CDR3 comprises 15 residues. The germline V and J ends were trimmed by 6 bases and 7 bases, with 21 bases remaining between them. The V gene's germline CDR1 is KGHSH and CDR2 LQKENI. The CDR3: CASSLNERGGGGYTF. CDR3 nucleotides: TGTGCCAGCTCGTTGAACGAGAGGGGCGGAGGTGGCTACACCTTC. Filled out from reference TRBV18 and TRBJ1-2, the complete variable domain reads NAGVMQNPRHLVRRRGQEARLRCSPMKGHSHVYWYRQLPEEGLKFMVYLQKENIIDESGMPKERFSAEFPKEGPSILRIQQVVRGDSAAYFCASSLNERGGGGYTFGSGTRLTVV.

The chain uses TRBV4-3 and TRBJ2-1; D gene unclear. V was clipped by 0 bases and J by 0 bases, with 9 bases between them. In germline, CDR1 is LGHNA, CDR2 YSLEER. CDR3 size: 16 residues. Here the CDR3 reads CASSQDAQSSYNEQFF. The DNA for the CDR3 is TGCGCCAGCAGCCAAGATGCACAGAGCTCCTACAATGAGCAGTTCTTC.

This chain joins TRBV18 and TRBJ1-5; tentatively, D is TRBD1 (5 bases). The germline CDR1 and CDR2 sequences are KGHSH and LQKENI. Trimming took 2 bases from V and 1 from J, leaving 6 bases between them. The CDR3 covers 14 residues. The CDR3 is CASSPGGSNQPQHF. The CDR3 coding sequence is TGTGCCAGCTCACCAGGGGGGAGCAATCAGCCCCAGCATTTT.

CDR3 amino acids: CASRLGVDQPQHF. The CDR3 DNA follows: TGCGCCAGCAGACTGGGGGTTGATCAGCCCCAGCATTTT. The chain has TRBV5-1 and TRBJ1-5, with a weak D call TRBD1 (5 bases). The CDR3 length is 13 residues. CDR1 and CDR2 (germline): SGHRS, YFSETQ. Trimming shortened V by 5 bases and J by 5 bases, and 11 bases separated the two germline ends.

This chain uses TRBV6-5 with TRBJ1-1; D is possibly TRBD1 (5 bases). The CDR3 spans 11 residues. Deletions cut 6 bases from V and 10 bases from J, with 12 bases between. Germline CDR1 reads MNHEY; CDR2 reads SVGAGI. The CDR3 region has the DNA TGTGCCAGCAGGGCGGCGGGGGGAGCTTTCTTT. This encodes CASRAAGGAFF.

This chain uses TRBV13 with TRBJ2-1; a weak D match, TRBD2 (6 bases). This CDR3 has 14 residues. V lost 3 bases and J 9 bases, leaving 15 bases between the germline ends. Germline V lookup: CDR1 PRHDT, CDR2 FYEKMQ (reference sequence). The CDR3 here is CASSFSGSSPEQFF. CDR3 in DNA: TGTGCCAGCAGCTTTTCCGGGAGTAGCCCTGAGCAGTTCTTC.

J is TRBJ1-1 and V is TRBV18, with 7 bases that match TRBD1. With V trimmed by 3 bases and J by 3 bases, 10 bases remained unmatched. Germline lookup yields CDR1 KGHSH and CDR2 LQKENI. The CDR3 covers 16 residues. This CDR3 is CASSPATGTAHTEAFF. In nucleotides, the CDR3 is TGTGCCAGCTCACCTGCAACCGGGACAGCCCACACTGAAGCTTTCTTT. Full variable domain (outside the CDR3, taken from reference TRBV18 and TRBJ1-1): NAGVMQNPRHLVRRRGQEARLRCSPMKGHSHVYWYRQLPEEGLKFMVYLQKENIIDESGMPKERFSAEFPKEGPSILRIQQVVRGDSAAYFCASSPATGTAHTEAFFGQGTRLTVV.

The V and J genes are TRBV7-3 and TRBJ2-3; D is uncertain. CDR3 length: 16 amino acids. V dropped 4 bases and J dropped 0 bases, with 14 bases sitting between them. The germline V gene encodes CDR1 SGHTA and CDR2 FQGTGA. CDR3: CASSSLLERSTDTQYF. The CDR3, as DNA: TGTGCCAGCAGCTCCCTCCTAGAAAGGAGCACAGATACGCAGTATTTT.

The rearrangement links TRBV6-6 to TRBJ1-6; the D is unclear. Germline V gene lookup returns CDR1 MNHNY and CDR2 SVGAGI (reference sequence). Trimming cost V 10 bases and J 7 bases, with 20 bases left between them. There are 15 residues in the CDR3. The CDR3 DNA follows: TGTGCCATCTCCCCGGTGGGATCTGGGAATTCACCCCTCCACTTT. Translation gives CAISPVGSGNSPLHF.

A note on this clone: Additional DNA sequences in this sample encode the identical CDR3. J is TRBJ2-5 and V is TRBV28; D call uncertain. V dropped 4 bases and J dropped 2 bases, with 8 bases sitting between them. From germline, CDR1 is MDHEN and CDR2 SYDVKM. The CDR3 is 13 residues long. The CDR3 sequence: CASSSGLQETQYF. The CDR3 region has the DNA TGTGCCAGCAGTTCAGGCTTACAAGAGACCCAGTACTTC. Drawing the rest from reference TRBV28 and TRBJ2-5, the complete variable domain is DVKVTQSSRYLVKRTGEKVFLECVQDMDHENMFWYRQDPGLGLRLIYFSYDVKMKEKGDIPEGYSVSREKKERFSLILESASTNQTSMYLCASSSGLQETQYFGPGTRLLVL.

V gene TRBV27 combines with J gene TRBJ2-1, with no clear D. V dropped 6 bases and J dropped 6 bases, with 15 bases sitting between them. In germline, CDR1 is MNHEY, CDR2 SMNVEV (reference sequence). This CDR3 is 14 amino acids long. The CDR3 sequence is CASSLSPRGNEQFF. The CDR3, as DNA: TGTGCCAGCAGCCTTAGTCCACGAGGCAATGAGCAGTTCTTC.

The chain couples TRBV19 to TRBJ2-1; 8 bases map to TRBD1. After removal of 4 bases from V and 9 bases from J, the junction contained 11 bases not matched to a gene. CDR1 and CDR2 from the germline V gene are LNHDA and SQIVND (reference sequence). The CDR3 covers 15 residues. The DNA for the CDR3 is TGTGCCAGTAGTAAACCGGGACAGGCGGTTGGTGAGCAGTTCTTC. Amino acid sequence: CASSKPGQAVGEQFF.

The chain has TRBV7-4 and TRBJ2-1, with 7 nucleotides matching TRBD1. The CDR3 length is 15 residues. V trimming: 10 bases; J trimming: 7 bases; junction bases outside the gene matches: 16. The germline CDR1 and CDR2 sequences are SGHVT and SQSDAQ. CDR3 nucleotide sequence: TGTGCCACTCCGAAAGGGACAGCCCGCGGTAATGAGCAGTTCTTC. Residues: CATPKGTARGNEQFF.